What follows is one T cell receptor beta chain and its context. This sample was taken from a study of post-analysis software for immune sequencing data. This CDR3 spans 15 amino acids. Trimming took off 7 bases at V and 5 bases at J, with 20 bases between the two ends. Germline V lookup: CDR1 MDHEN, CDR2 SYDVKM. Included in the TCR beta cDNA libraries were unique molecular identifiers. TCRdb re-called the PCR reads with MiXCR, one entry per CDR3 protein. Of about 160,000 distinct CDR3 sequences in the sample, approximately 35% were seen once. This material consisted of blood, taken after autologous hematopoietic stem cell transplantation. The TCR was taken from a girl between 10 and 17 years old with multiple sclerosis. This sequence joins TRBV28 and TRBJ2-5; a possible D gene is TRBD1 (6 bases). The DNA for the CDR3 is TGTGCCAGCAATCTCGTACAGGGCAGGTGGGAGACCCAGTACTTC. Protein: CASNLVQGRWETQYF.